A single sample gave rise to the 17 T cell receptor beta chains below, sequenced in a study of blood T cell repertoires in COVID-19 (TCRdb year 2020). Libraries were made using the immunoSEQ multiplex PCR assay. Not all clones reach the TCRdb copy of this immuneACCESS table, which keeps in-frame sequences only. Checked studies attribute under half of the gap to unresolved V genes and leave the rest unexplained. For this sample there are about 99,000 clones; over 70% appear just once. Roughly 15% of the sample comes from the top ten. The material sequenced was peripheral blood. These receptors were taken from a man aged 50 or older with acute or convalescent COVID-19.

This chain connects TRBV7-6 to TRBJ2-7; 9 nucleotides agree with TRBD1. Germline V CDR1 and CDR2: SGHVS, FNYEAQ. The CDR3 extends over 15 amino acids. V lost 4 bases, J lost 5 bases, and 9 bases stayed unmatched. The CDR3 DNA sequence: TGTGCCAGCAGCTGGGGGACAGGGTCGATCGACGAGCAGTACTTC. Amino acids: CASSWGTGSIDEQYF.

The chain employs TRBV12-3 or TRBV12-4 and TRBJ1-2; D is undetermined. The CDR3 is 13 amino acids. With 5 bases removed from V and 8 bases from J, the gap between germline ends came to 15 bases. The CDR3 DNA reads as TGTGCCAGCAGTGCCCAGGTTCGTATCGGCTACACCTTC. This codes for CASSAQVRIGYTF.

The chain is built from TRBV7-9 and TRBJ2-2; perhaps TRBD2 as D (6 bases). This CDR3 contains 15 residues. V lost 3 bases to trimming and J lost 0 bases, with 8 bases between them. Germline values: CDR1 SEHNR, CDR2 FQNEAQ (reference sequence). The CDR3 DNA is TGTGCCAGCAGCTTCACGGGGGCGAACACCGGGGAGCTGTTTTTT. The encoded protein is CASSFTGANTGELFF.

This rearrangement joins TRBV24-1 to TRBJ2-1; 7 bases fit TRBD2. The CDR3 is made up of 17 amino acids. J gave up 2 bases and V 0 bases, and 6 bases lay outside the gene matches. Germline values: CDR1 KGHDR, CDR2 SFDVKD. CDR3 loop: CATSDLSASGTYNEQFF. CDR3 nucleotides: TGTGCCACCAGTGATTTGTCGGCTAGCGGCACCTACAATGAGCAGTTCTTC.

The chain combines TRBV5-4 with TRBJ2-1; TRBD2 matches at 14 bases. This CDR3 spans 17 amino acids. Germline lookup yields CDR1 SGHNT and CDR2 YYREEE (reference sequence). Germline trimming cut 0 bases from V and 6 bases from J; bases unmatched to any gene: 5. This CDR3 reads CASSLEIGTSGSNEQFF. The DNA for the CDR3 is TGTGCCAGCAGCTTGGAAATAGGGACTAGCGGGAGCAATGAGCAGTTCTTC.

This chain uses TRBV11-2 with TRBJ1-4, with D unresolved. CDR1 SGHAT and CDR2 FQNNGV come from the germline V gene. The CDR3 length is 17 residues. Trimming removed 1 base from V and 3 bases from J, with 15 bases in between. CDR3 residues: CASSLVSSGWANEKLFF. Here the CDR3 DNA reads TGTGCCAGCAGCTTAGTCTCGTCAGGATGGGCTAATGAAAAACTGTTTTTT.

The DNA for the CDR3 is TGTGCCACCAGCCACCGATGGGGGAGGAGCTCCTACAATGAGCAGTTCTTC. It yields the protein CATSHRWGRSSYNEQFF. V is TRBV15 and J is TRBJ2-1; possible D gene TRBD2, 6 bases. Trimming left V 5 bases short and J 0 bases short, with 17 bases between. Looked up from germline, CDR1 is LNHNV and CDR2 is YYDKDF (reference sequence). The CDR3 sequence is 17 residues long. The full variable domain, its missing parts supplied by reference TRBV15 and TRBJ2-1, is DAMVIQNPRYQVTQFGKPVTLSCSQTLNHNVMYWYQQKSSQAPKLLFHYYDKDFNNEADTPDNFQSRRPNTSFCFLDIRSPGLGDTAMYLCATSHRWGRSSYNEQFFGPGTRLTVL.

The gene calls are TRBV9 and TRBJ2-7; 9 bases line up with TRBD2. From germline, CDR1 is SGDLS and CDR2 YYNGEE. Germline trimming cut 2 bases from V and 7 bases from J; bases unmatched to any gene: 7. CDR3 size: 14 residues. The CDR3 reads CASSVLAGSPEQYF. The CDR3 region has the DNA TGTGCCAGCAGCGTCCTAGCGGGGTCTCCTGAGCAGTACTTC. The whole variable domain, filled in from reference TRBV9 and TRBJ2-7, reads DSGVTQTPKHLITATGQRVTLRCSPRSGDLSVYWYQQSLDQGLQFLIQYYNGEERAKGNILERFSAQQFPDLHSELNLSSLELGDSALYFCASSVLAGSPEQYFGPGTRLTVT.

This chain uses TRBV6-5 with TRBJ1-1; no reliable D call. CDR3 length equals 14 residues. The V gene lost 5 bases and the J gene lost 7 bases, with 17 bases spanning the gap. Germline V lookup: CDR1 MNHEY, CDR2 SVGAGI. The CDR3 region is CASSKQSGNGEAFF. CDR3 nucleotide sequence: TGTGCCAGCAGTAAACAGTCGGGAAATGGTGAAGCTTTCTTT.

This chain joins TRBV27 and TRBJ2-7; 7 bases agree with TRBD2. This CDR3 comprises 13 residues. Trimming at V came to 3 bases and at J to 4 bases, leaving 3 bases not matched to a gene. Germline CDR1 and CDR2: MNHEY and SMNVEV (reference sequence). CDR3 coding DNA: TGTGCCAGCAGTTTTCGGCGGGAGTACGAGCAGTACTTC. Protein: CASSFRREYEQYF.

This clone was observed a few times. The chain carries TRBV12-5 and TRBJ1-1; no firm D call. This CDR3 has 13 amino acids. The germline CDR1 and CDR2 sequences are LGHNT and FRNRAP. V lost 0 bases and J lost 11, with 13 bases in between. CDR3 sequence reads: CASGLVNRPRAFF. The CDR3 DNA is TGTGCTAGTGGTTTGGTAAACCGTCCGAGGGCTTTCTTT.

The chain links TRBV5-1 to TRBJ2-3, with 11 nucleotides matching TRBD2. The CDR3 is made up of 15 amino acids. CDR1 and CDR2 from the germline V gene are SGHRS and YFSETQ. Trimming cost V 7 bases and J 2 bases; bases outside gene matches: 6. CDR3 DNA: TGCGCCAGCCGGACTAGCGGGTTCCCCACAGATACGCAGTATTTT. As protein: CASRTSGFPTDTQYF.

This CDR3 is CASSVGTTGETQYF. CDR3 in DNA: TGTGCCAGCAGCGTAGGAACCACGGGGGAGACCCAGTACTTC. This chain uses TRBV9 with TRBJ2-5; TRBD2 is a possible D gene (5 bases). This CDR3 is built from 14 residues. Between the trimmed V and J ends, which lost 0 bases and 5 bases, there was a span of 11 bases. Germline V gene lookup returns CDR1 SGDLS and CDR2 YYNGEE.

This sequence joins TRBV4-2 and TRBJ2-2; 8 nucleotides align to TRBD1. The CDR3 totals 15 residues. CDR1 and CDR2 (germline): LGHNA, YNFKEQ. V was clipped by 1 base and J by 5 bases; unmatched bases: 3. This CDR3 reads CASSQATGVTGELFF. CDR3 in DNA: TGTGCCAGCAGCCAAGCGACAGGGGTGACCGGGGAGCTGTTTTTT.

The chain joins TRBV3-1 (or the pseudogene TRBV3-2) to TRBJ2-2; D remains ambiguous. The length of the CDR3 is 12 residues. V lost 2 bases and J 6 bases, leaving 4 bases between the germline ends. Germline V CDR1 and CDR2: LGHDT, YNNKEL (reference sequence). The chain's CDR3 is CASSQLAGELFF. The CDR3 nucleotides are TGTGCCAGCAGCCAACTTGCCGGGGAGCTGTTTTTT.

This chain uses TRBV18 with TRBJ2-1; 9 bases line up with TRBD2. CDR1 KGHSH and CDR2 LQKENI come from the germline V gene. The CDR3 length is 13 residues. The junction had 2 bases not matched to a gene; V was cut back by 3 bases and J by 8 bases. CDR3 nucleotides: TGTGCCAGCTCACCGGGCGGGGGGGATGAGCAGTTCTTC. Translating it yields CASSPGGGDEQFF.

V usage is TRBV6-6 and J usage is TRBJ2-1; 9 bases agree with TRBD2. The CDR3 has 12 residues. The V and J ends lost 2 bases and 13 bases, in that order; junction bases with no gene match: 3. Germline V gene sequence: CDR1 MNHNY, CDR2 SVGAGI (reference sequence). CDR3 region: CASSYHSGRQFF. Here the CDR3 DNA reads TGTGCCAGCAGTTACCATAGCGGGAGACAGTTCTTC.